Below are 25 T cell receptor beta chains sequenced from a single sample in a study of neurological immune-mediated disorders. TCRdb analysed the 5' RACE reads with MiXCR anew, one entry per CDR3 protein. This table has approximately 40,000 distinct CDR3 sequences, about an eighth appearing once. Source material: PBMCs. These TCRs come from a female donor in good health.

This clonotype was counted many times. This chain links TRBV5-1 with TRBJ2-4, with 9 bases identical to TRBD1. Germline lookup yields CDR1 SGHRS and CDR2 YFSETQ. Trimming cost V 5 bases and J 8 bases; bases outside gene matches: 11. This CDR3 is 15 amino acids long. This CDR3 is CASRVGYGTGHIQYF. The CDR3 coding sequence is TGCGCCAGCAGAGTCGGTTATGGGACAGGGCACATTCAGTACTTC. The full variable domain, in which reference TRBV5-1 and TRBJ2-4 provide the parts outside the CDR3, is KAGVTQTPRYLIKTRGQQVTLSCSPISGHRSVSWYQQTPGQGLQFLFEYFSETQRNKGNFPGRFSGRQFSNSRSEMNVSTLELGDSALYLCASRVGYGTGHIQYFGAGTRLSVL.

About this clonotype itself: A much bigger clone sits one base away, suggesting this may be a read error. V is TRBV6-5 and J is TRBJ2-7; 7 bases agree with TRBD2. Germline V gene lookup returns CDR1 MNHEY and CDR2 SVGAGI. The CDR3 length is 14 residues. With V trimmed by 4 bases and J by 2 bases, 5 bases remained unmatched. The CDR3 region is CASSWGGGPYEQYF. The CDR3 DNA reads TGTGCCAGCAGTTGGGGGGGAGGGCCCTACGAGCAGTACTTC.

This clonotype was seen repeatedly, ten times or more. The chain employs TRBV5-1 and TRBJ1-5; 7 bases align to TRBD1. The V gene end was trimmed by 2 bases and the J gene end by 7 bases; junction bases not matched to a gene: 6. Germline CDR1 is SGHRS and CDR2 is YFSETQ. There are 14 residues in the CDR3. CDR3 nucleotide sequence: TGCGCCAGCAGCTTAGAGGGGGCTGAGCAGCCCCAGCATTTT. It specifies CASSLEGAEQPQHF.

This clonotype has ten or more counts. This chain connects TRBV5-1 to TRBJ2-5; 9 bases align to TRBD2. CDR1 is SGHRS, CDR2 YFSETQ, per germline. The trim removed 6 bases at V and 5 bases at J, leaving 8 bases unmatched. The CDR3 consists of 14 residues. The CDR3, as DNA: TGCGCCAGCACCGGACTAGCGTTCGACGAGACCCAGTACTTC. Its protein product is CASTGLAFDETQYF.

In this sample, this clonotype turned up many times. The chain combines TRBV18 with TRBJ2-1, with 12 bases that match TRBD2. Trimming removed 6 bases from V and 4 bases from J; junction bases left unmatched: 4. Germline values: CDR1 KGHSH, CDR2 LQKENI. The CDR3 covers 15 residues. CDR3 bases: TGTGCCAGCTCGGGGACTAGCGGGTCTTACAATGAGCAGTTCTTC. It translates to CASSGTSGSYNEQFF.

This clonotype has at least ten counts. CDR3 region: CASSEQGRGNQPQHF. CDR3 nucleotide sequence: TGTGCCAGCAGCGAACAGGGTCGAGGCAATCAGCCCCAGCATTTT. V usage is TRBV7-6 and J usage is TRBJ1-5; a weak D match, TRBD1 (6 bases). Germline CDR1 reads SGHVS; CDR2 reads FNYEAQ. V lost 5 bases and J 2 bases, leaving 13 bases between the germline ends. The CDR3 loop spans 15 amino acids.

This clonotype has at least ten counts. The J gene is TRBJ2-5, the V gene TRBV20-1, with 11 bases aligning to TRBD1. The ends lost 5 bases at V and 4 bases at J; junction bases unmatched: 9. Germline V CDR1 and CDR2: DFQATT, SNEGSKA (reference sequence). The length of the CDR3 is 15 residues. In DNA, the CDR3 is TGCAGTGCTGAGACCGGGACAGGGGGAGGAGAGACCCAGTACTTC. Encoded protein: CSAETGTGGGETQYF.

This clonotype was seen many times. The V and J genes are TRBV9 and TRBJ2-3; possibly TRBD2 for D (6 bases). Trimming pared 0 bases from V and 5 bases from J, leaving 13 bases between. CDR3 length equals 15 residues. Germline CDR1 SGDLS, CDR2 YYNGEE. CDR3 region: CASSVVGSVKDTQYF. The CDR3 DNA follows: TGTGCCAGCAGCGTAGTCGGGAGTGTTAAAGATACGCAGTATTTT.

The sample holds many counts of this clonotype. J is TRBJ2-1 and V is TRBV5-1; D is ambiguous. V lost 0 bases and J lost 9, with 4 bases in between. CDR3 length: 11 residues. Per germline, CDR1 SGHRS and CDR2 YFSETQ. CDR3 in amino acids: CASSLAFEQFF. The DNA for the CDR3 is TGCGCCAGCAGCTTGGCCTTTGAGCAGTTCTTC.

About this clonotype: This may be a read error: a much more frequent sequence differs by one nucleotide. The chain links TRBV18 to TRBJ2-1, with D unclear. Germline-derived CDR1 and CDR2 are KGHSH and LQKENI. Trimming pared 3 bases from V and 5 bases from J, leaving 2 bases between. This CDR3 is 11 amino acids long. CDR3 in DNA: TGTGCCAGCTCACCCGACAATGAGCAGTTCTTC. Amino acid sequence: CASSPDNEQFF.

Ten or more counts support this clonotype. This chain connects TRBV13 to TRBJ2-7; tentative D call: TRBD2 (5 bases). Germline CDR1 and CDR2: PRHDT and FYEKMQ (reference sequence). There are 17 residues in the CDR3. V lost 5 bases, J lost 3 bases, and 23 bases lay in between. The CDR3, as DNA: TGTGCCAGCAGCCTACTTGCTAGGCCCGGGAACTACTACGAGCAGTACTTC. It is translated as CASSLLARPGNYYEQYF.

This clonotype was seen repeatedly, ten times or more. This sequence joins TRBV20-1 and TRBJ1-5; unclear D gene. Germline CDR1 DFQATT, CDR2 SNEGSKA (reference sequence). The V end lost 0 bases, the J end lost 1 base, and 7 bases lay between the germline ends. CDR3 length: 14 residues. The CDR3 here is CSAREGSSNQPQHF. The CDR3 DNA follows: TGCAGTGCTAGAGAGGGCAGCAGCAATCAGCCCCAGCATTTT.

This clonotype was recorded at least ten times. This may be a read error, as it is one base from a much larger clone. The gene calls are TRBV12-3 or TRBV12-4 and TRBJ1-1; D is unclear. The CDR3 runs 16 residues. With 1 base removed from V and 5 bases from J, the gap between germline ends came to 17 bases. The CDR3 region has the DNA TGTGCCAGCAGTTTAGTAGTCCTCCGGGCCGCAACTGAAGCTTTCTTT. It is translated as CASSLVVLRAATEAFF.

This clonotype has a count of ten or more. The chain has TRBV5-1 and TRBJ2-1; maybe TRBD1 (5 bases). Germline values: CDR1 SGHRS, CDR2 YFSETQ. The CDR3 is 16 amino acids. The V end was cut by 3 bases, the J end by 4 bases, with 17 bases between. The CDR3 loop is CASSSTPGSGYNEQFF. The CDR3 region has the DNA TGCGCCAGCAGCTCAACTCCAGGGTCAGGTTACAATGAGCAGTTCTTC.

The table lists this clonotype with many counts. The genes are TRBV20-1 and TRBJ1-6; the match to TRBD1 covers 9 bases. With V trimmed by 2 bases and J by 9 bases, 8 bases remained unmatched. This CDR3 comprises 15 residues. Germline assignment: CDR1 DFQATT and CDR2 SNEGSKA (reference sequence). The CDR3 DNA reads as TGCAGTGCTAGACCTACCGGGACAGGGATTTCACCCCTCCACTTT. It encodes CSARPTGTGISPLHF.

This clonotype is labeled medium-sized. The V gene is TRBV12-3 or TRBV12-4, the J gene TRBJ2-3; 8 bases align to TRBD1. The J segment lost 5 bases and the V segment lost 4 bases, leaving 11 bases of the junction unmatched. The CDR3 contains 16 residues. This chain's CDR3 is CASSSRWQGAIDTQYF. CDR3 nucleotide sequence: TGTGCCAGCAGTTCAAGGTGGCAGGGGGCTATAGATACGCAGTATTTT.

Many counts were recorded for this clonotype. The gene calls are TRBV28 and TRBJ1-1; D not certain. This CDR3 contains 12 residues. Trimming removed 2 bases from V and 4 bases from J, with 5 bases in between. Germline loops: CDR1 MDHEN, CDR2 SYDVKM. The CDR3, as DNA: TGTGCCAGCAGTTTAAGGTTCACTGAAGCTTTCTTT. It translates to CASSLRFTEAFF.

The chain is built from TRBV5-5 and TRBJ2-2, with D perhaps TRBD1 or TRBD2 (6 bases each). Trimming took off 4 bases at V and 6 bases at J, with 16 bases between the two ends. Germline CDR1 and CDR2: SGHKS and YYEKEE (reference sequence). The CDR3 has 15 amino acids. The CDR3 protein is CASSIWGAMAGELFF. CDR3 sequence (DNA): TGTGCCAGCAGCATTTGGGGGGCGATGGCCGGGGAGCTGTTTTTT.

The chain carries TRBV5-4 and TRBJ2-1, with D perhaps matching TRBD2 (5 bases). The length of the CDR3 is 14 residues. Germline assignment: CDR1 SGHNT and CDR2 YYREEE (reference sequence). Trimming left V 0 bases short and J 9 bases short, with 13 bases between. The CDR3 region is CASSLAKGGGEQFF. CDR3 nucleotides: TGTGCCAGCAGCTTGGCCAAAGGAGGTGGTGAGCAGTTCTTC.

This clonotype was detected only a few times. V gene TRBV6-5 combines with J gene TRBJ1-2; D call uncertain. The V end lost 6 bases, the J end lost 6 bases, and 8 bases lay between the germline ends. The CDR3 length is 11 residues. In germline, CDR1 is MNHEY, CDR2 SVGAGI. Here the CDR3 reads CASSLGNGYTF. CDR3 nucleotide sequence: TGTGCCAGCAGCTTAGGGAATGGCTACACCTTC.

This clonotype was found a few times. V is TRBV3-1 and J is TRBJ1-1, with TRBD1 as a possible D gene (6 bases). CDR1 and CDR2 (germline): LGHDT, YNNKEL (reference sequence). Trimming shortened V by 4 bases and J by 2 bases, and 14 bases separated the two germline ends. CDR3 size: 15 residues. The CDR3 DNA reads as TGTGCCAGCAGCCCCGAGACAGGAAGTAACACTGAAGCTTTCTTT. Translation: CASSPETGSNTEAFF.

As to this clonotype: This may be a read error: a much more frequent sequence differs by one nucleotide. The chain carries TRBV4-2 and TRBJ2-1, with D perhaps TRBD1 (6 bases). CDR3 size: 15 residues. CDR1 and CDR2 from the germline V gene are LGHNA and YNFKEQ. The CDR3 here is CASRSQGEGQNEQLF. The CDR3 bases are TGTGCCAGCAGATCACAGGGCGAGGGGCAGAATGAGCAGTTATTC.

In this sample, this clonotype turned up many times. The gene calls are TRBV2 and TRBJ2-3; D may be TRBD2 (5 bases). Germline loops: CDR1 SNHLY, CDR2 FYNNEI. Trimming took off 3 bases at V and 7 bases at J, with 8 bases between the two ends. CDR3 size: 12 residues. In DNA form, the CDR3 reads TGTGCCAGCAGTGAGGGAGCTCATACGCAGTATTTT. Protein product: CASSEGAHTQYF.

In its sample, this clonotype was seen many times. CDR3 coding DNA: TGTGCCAGCAGCTATCAATTACCGGGACAGGGGAGGGCAGATACGCAGTATTTT. Amino acid sequence: CASSYQLPGQGRADTQYF. This chain uses TRBV5-5 with TRBJ2-3, with 10 positions matching TRBD1. V was pared by 3 bases and J by 4 bases, with 14 bases of the junction left unmatched. This CDR3 is 18 amino acids long. Germline V gives CDR1 SGHKS, CDR2 YYEKEE (reference sequence).

In this sample, this clonotype turned up many times. The chain links TRBV5-5 to TRBJ2-3, with D possibly being TRBD1 (6 bases). The germline V gene has CDR1 SGHKS and CDR2 YYEKEE (reference sequence). Trimming took off 4 bases at V and 0 bases at J, with 15 bases between the two ends. This CDR3 is built from 16 residues. The DNA of the CDR3 is TGTGCCAGCAGCCTCGACAGGATTACAAGCACAGATACGCAGTATTTT. Protein sequence: CASSLDRITSTDTQYF.